This TCR beta chain is from a study of control samples from healthy donors and cancer patients. Sequencing used immunoSEQ multiplex PCR; TCRdb keeps in-frame clones, though not all of them. Of about 76,000 clones in the sample, under 90% were seen once. V shed 4 bases and J 4 bases; nucleotides not matched to a gene: 6. From germline, CDR1 is SGHTA and CDR2 FQGNSA. This CDR3 is 14 amino acids long. The sequence derives from a woman in her forties or fifties with colorectal cancer. This chain uses TRBV7-2 with TRBJ1-2, with 7 bases fitting TRBD1. Material: PBMCs. CDR3 in amino acids: CASSSQAGGYGYTF. The CDR3 DNA reads TGTGCCAGCAGCTCCCAAGCAGGGGGCTATGGCTACACCTTC.